These 16 T cell receptor beta chains came from one sample sequenced in a study of identical twins. One entry per CDR3 protein, called by TCRdb with MiXCR from the 5' RACE reads. The sample lists 200,000 to 250,000 distinct CDR3 sequences; more than 12% were seen once. Sequenced material: memory (CD45RO+) T cells sorted from blood. The source is a woman younger than 35 in good health.

This clonotype came up many times. V usage is TRBV20-1 and J usage is TRBJ2-7; tentative D call: TRBD1 (5 bases). CDR3 size: 14 residues. The V end was cut by 1 base, the J end by 0 bases, with 10 bases between. CDR1 DFQATT and CDR2 SNEGSKA come from the germline V gene (reference sequence). This chain's CDR3 is CSARGQQSSYEQYF. As DNA, the CDR3 is TGCAGTGCTAGAGGACAGCAAAGCTCCTACGAGCAGTACTTC.

To note about this clonotype: It is unclear where the CDR3 begins or ends on the DNA, so no DNA is shown, and the CDR3 is as TCRdb lists it. The rearrangement links TRBV7-3 to TRBJ1-4. CDR1 and CDR2 (germline): SGHTA, FQGTGA. The CDR3 has 17 amino acids, counting both end residues. The CDR3 sequence is CASSLIGRRQLMKNCFF.

The rearrangement uses TRBV20-1 and TRBJ2-3, with D maybe TRBD1 (5 bases). V was pared by 5 bases and J by 1 base, with 16 bases between. The CDR3 length is 15 residues. Germline V CDR1 and CDR2: DFQATT, SNEGSKA (reference sequence). The CDR3 DNA sequence: TGCAGTGCTCCCACCTTTGGGGCGGGCACAGATACGCAGTATTTT. It codes for CSAPTFGAGTDTQYF.

This clonotype was observed a handful of times. This chain joins TRBV10-3 and TRBJ2-1; TRBD1 matches 11 bases. The CDR3 contains 14 residues. V trimming: 7 bases; J trimming: 5 bases; junction bases outside the gene matches: 4. CDR1 and CDR2 from the germline V gene are ENHRY and SYGVKD. Here the CDR3 DNA reads TGTGCCATCACGGGGGACAGGGGGAACAATGAGCAGTTCTTC. This codes for CAITGDRGNNEQFF.

V and J are TRBV7-6 and TRBJ2-1, with 9 bases aligning to TRBD2. The junction had 8 bases not matched to a gene; V was cut back by 5 bases and J by 3 bases. Per germline, CDR1 SGHVS and CDR2 FNYEAQ. The CDR3 runs 16 residues. Here the CDR3 DNA reads TGTGCCAGCAGCAAGCAGCGGGGGGAGGACTACAATGAGCAGTTCTTC. It encodes CASSKQRGEDYNEQFF.

Remarks on this clonotype: Compared with germline, one end of the junction differs, possibly owing to a read error. This chain connects TRBV20-1 to TRBJ2-6; 12 bases are a match to TRBD1. CDR3 length: 16 amino acids. Germline CDR1 DFQATT, CDR2 SNEGSKA (reference sequence). CDR3 coding DNA: TGCTGTGCTGGGACAGGGGGCAACTCTGGGGCCAACGTCCTGACTTTC. It codes for CCAGTGGNSGANVLTF.

This clonotype was counted a few times. This chain uses TRBV7-2 with TRBJ2-7; no reliable D call. CDR1 is SGHTA, CDR2 FQGNSA, per germline. With 1 base removed from V and 4 bases from J, the gap between germline ends came to 14 bases. CDR3 size: 15 residues. The chain's CDR3 is CASSLVLRLGYEQYF. CDR3 bases: TGTGCCAGCAGCTTAGTACTGAGGTTAGGGTACGAGCAGTACTTC.

The rearrangement links TRBV7-9 to TRBJ2-5; D gene ambiguous. The CDR3 contains 12 residues. Deletions cut 8 bases from V and 5 bases from J, with 12 bases between. In germline, CDR1 is SEHNR, CDR2 FQNEAQ (reference sequence). The CDR3 coding sequence is TGTGCCAGCCTCCTCCTAACGGAGACCCAGTACTTC. Protein product: CASLLLTETQYF.

V usage is TRBV4-2 and J usage is TRBJ1-2; D is ambiguous. V was pared by 0 bases and J by 8 bases, with 10 bases between. Germline values: CDR1 LGHNA, CDR2 YNFKEQ. This CDR3 region has 13 residues. CDR3 sequence reads: CASSQDKRLGYTF. CDR3 bases: TGTGCCAGCAGCCAAGATAAAAGGTTGGGCTACACCTTC.

The chain combines TRBV20-1 with TRBJ1-2, with D possibly matching TRBD1 (6 bases). Germline V gene data show CDR1 as DFQATT and CDR2 as SNEGSKA (reference sequence). CDR3 size: 19 residues. V was shortened by 3 bases and J by 5 bases, with 31 bases between the two germline ends. The CDR3 is CSASTMTSDSGGGAYGYTF. The DNA of the CDR3 is TGCAGTGCTAGTACTATGACCTCCGACAGTGGCGGGGGCGCATATGGCTACACCTTC.

This chain joins TRBV4-1 and TRBJ2-4; unclear D gene. The CDR3 spans 17 residues. With 4 bases removed from V and 1 base from J, the gap between germline ends came to 17 bases. Germline-derived CDR1 and CDR2 are MGHRA and YSYEKL. CDR3 residues: CASSRNLGEGAKNIQYF. CDR3 in DNA: TGCGCCAGCAGCCGCAATTTGGGTGAAGGGGCCAAAAACATTCAGTACTTC.

The CDR3 DNA follows: TGTGCCAGCAGTTCTCCGGAACAGGAGACCTACGAGCAGTACTTC. It translates to CASSSPEQETYEQYF. V usage is TRBV12-3 or TRBV12-4 and J usage is TRBJ2-7; possibly TRBD1 for D (5 bases). Trimming shortened V by 4 bases and J by 2 bases, and 15 bases separated the two germline ends. The CDR3 runs to 15 residues.

The chain combines TRBV5-1 with TRBJ2-7, with 10 bases fitting TRBD2. Germline V gene lookup returns CDR1 SGHRS and CDR2 YFSETQ. V trimming: 6 bases; J trimming: 4 bases; junction bases outside the gene matches: 7. CDR3 size: 14 residues. The CDR3 DNA reads TGCGCCAGCACTCTAGCGGGAGTGGGGTACGAGCAGTACTTC. As protein: CASTLAGVGYEQYF.

This clonotype has more than one count but fewer than ten. The chain joins TRBV5-5 to TRBJ2-5; 14 nucleotides align to TRBD2. The trim removed 2 bases at V and 3 bases at J, leaving 9 bases unmatched. Germline assignment: CDR1 SGHKS and CDR2 YYEKEE (reference sequence). The CDR3 spans 18 residues. CDR3 amino acids: CASSLTGTSGGRKETQYF. The CDR3 DNA reads TGTGCCAGCAGCTTAACCGGGACTAGCGGGGGTAGGAAAGAGACCCAGTACTTC.

This clonotype appeared many times. This sequence joins TRBV9 and TRBJ1-1; no clear D gene. Germline V gene lookup returns CDR1 SGDLS and CDR2 YYNGEE. The CDR3 runs 15 residues. Deletions cut 0 bases from V and 5 bases from J, with 14 bases between. The CDR3 loop reads CASSVAGLRGTEAFF. CDR3 DNA sequence: TGTGCCAGCAGCGTAGCGGGCCTTCGAGGGACTGAAGCTTTCTTT.

This clonotype was detected a few times. The chain couples TRBV20-1 to TRBJ2-3; TRBD2 agrees at 7 bases. This CDR3 region has 16 residues. The junction had 14 bases not matched to a gene; V was cut back by 3 bases and J by 5 bases. In germline, CDR1 is DFQATT, CDR2 SNEGSKA (reference sequence). The CDR3 DNA sequence: TGCAGTGCTAGGGGGGTTTCGCGGGGGAAGGTAGATACGCAGTATTTT. It codes for CSARGVSRGKVDTQYF.